A selection of T cell receptor beta chains follows, all from one sample in a study of blood T cell repertoires in COVID-19. Assay: immunoSEQ multiplex PCR; the TCRdb copy retains only in-frame clones and omits some. The data show approximately 250,000 clones, approximately 80% seen once. Sequencing was carried out using peripheral blood. The source of these receptors is a man aged 60-69 years with acute or convalescent COVID-19. CDR3s include the opening cysteine and the closing phenylalanine or tryptophan. A D gene is named only where the DNA matches it firmly. Only some rows state a clone size, as once, few, many or a class for expanded clones.

V: TRBV27; J: TRBJ2-7; D: NA; size: NA; CDR3: CASSFSRPQGKVGEQYF; DNA: TGTGCCAGCAGTTTTAGTCGCCCGCAGGGGAAGGTGGGAGAGCAGTACTTC
V: TRBV5-1; J: TRBJ2-7; D: TRBD2; size: many; CDR3: CASSLGSSGGLYEQYF; DNA: TGCGCCAGCAGCTTGGGTAGTAGCGGGGGGCTCTACGAGCAGTACTTC
V: TRBV10-3; J: TRBJ1-2; D: TRBD1; size: NA; CDR3: CAISQFEQGDGYTF; DNA: TGTGCCATCAGTCAGTTTGAACAGGGGGACGGCTACACCTTC
V: TRBV5-1; J: TRBJ2-6; D: NA; size: NA; CDR3: CASSLVGQSGSGANVLTF; DNA: TGCGCCAGCAGCTTGGTGGGGCAGTCAGGCTCTGGGGCCAACGTCCTGACTTTC
V: TRBV5-6; J: TRBJ1-5; D: NA; size: NA; CDR3: CAISPRVGNQPQHF; DNA: TGTGCCATCAGCCCCAGGGTTGGCAATCAGCCCCAGCATTTT
V: TRBV3-1/TRBV3-2; J: TRBJ2-7; D: NA; size: NA; CDR3: CASSQTGYEQYF; DNA: TGTGCCAGCAGCCAGACAGGCTACGAGCAGTACTTC
V: TRBV3-1/TRBV3-2; J: TRBJ1-6; D: TRBD1; size: NA; CDR3: CASSGGTGNSPLHF; DNA: TGTGCCAGCAGCGGCGGGACAGGTAATTCACCCCTCCACTTT
V: TRBV6-5; J: TRBJ2-3; D: TRBD1; size: NA; CDR3: CASSYSGTGRAGTQYF; DNA: TGTGCCAGCAGTTACTCCGGGACAGGGCGAGCGGGCACGCAGTATTTT
V: TRBV27; J: TRBJ1-1; D: TRBD1; size: NA; CDR3: CASSPTGQGDTEAFF; DNA: TGTGCCAGCAGTCCAACCGGACAGGGCGACACTGAAGCTTTCTTT
V: TRBV5-1; J: TRBJ2-6; D: NA; size: NA; CDR3: CASSGAGSSYSGANVLTF; DNA: TGCGCCAGCAGCGGGGCCGGCTCCTCCTACTCTGGGGCCAACGTCCTGACTTTC
V: TRBV4-1; J: TRBJ1-2; D: TRBD1; size: NA; CDR3: CASSQSHLRTGRYGYTF; DNA: TGCGCCAGCAGCCAAAGCCACCTTAGGACAGGCCGCTATGGCTACACCTTC
V: TRBV5-4; J: TRBJ1-2; D: TRBD1; size: once; CDR3: CASSLKQGATYGYTF; DNA: TGTGCCAGCAGCCTAAAACAGGGGGCGACCTATGGCTACACCTTC
V: TRBV7-9; J: TRBJ2-5; D: TRBD1; size: NA; CDR3: CASSLVGTGETQYF; DNA: TGTGCCAGCAGCTTAGTGGGGACAGGAGAGACCCAGTACTTC
V: TRBV9; J: TRBJ2-1; D: NA; size: NA; CDR3: CASSTRAVGSYNEQFF; DNA: TGTGCCAGCAGCACCCGTGCGGTAGGATCCTACAATGAGCAGTTCTTC
V: TRBV7-2; J: TRBJ1-3; D: TRBD1; size: NA; CDR3: CASGGTGLGNTIYF; DNA: TGTGCCAGCGGAGGGACAGGGCTCGGAAACACCATATATTTT
V: TRBV29-1; J: TRBJ2-1; D: NA; size: NA; CDR3: CSALEQPRRNEQFF; DNA: TGCAGCGCCCTAGAGCAGCCCAGGAGGAATGAGCAGTTCTTC
V: TRBV2; J: TRBJ2-1; D: TRBD2; size: NA; CDR3: CASSTSGGKQFF; DNA: TGTGCCAGCAGTACTAGCGGGGGTAAGCAGTTCTTC
V: TRBV5-1; J: TRBJ1-1; D: NA; size: NA; CDR3: CASKLRGYAEAFF; DNA: TGCGCCAGCAAGCTAAGGGGCTACGCTGAAGCTTTCTTT
V: TRBV9; J: TRBJ2-7; D: NA; size: NA; CDR3: CASSVGQGHIYEQYF; DNA: TGTGCCAGCAGCGTAGGGCAGGGTCATATCTACGAGCAGTACTTC
V: TRBV6-5; J: TRBJ1-2; D: NA; size: NA; CDR3: CASSQGYGYTF; DNA: TGCGCCAGCAGCCAGGGCTATGGCTACACCTTC
V: TRBV4-1; J: TRBJ2-7; D: NA; size: NA; CDR3: CASSQVATSTYEQYF; DNA: TGCGCCAGCAGCCAAGTCGCCACGTCTACCTACGAGCAGTACTTC
V: TRBV27; J: TRBJ2-4; D: NA; size: NA; CDR3: CASSLAPALAKNIQYF; DNA: TGTGCCAGCAGTTTAGCGCCAGCGCTAGCCAAAAACATTCAGTACTTC
V: TRBV5-4; J: TRBJ1-1; D: NA; size: NA; CDR3: CASSLGGVTTEAFF; DNA: TGTGCCAGCAGCCTGGGAGGCGTAACCACTGAAGCTTTCTTT
V: TRBV3-1/TRBV3-2; J: TRBJ2-1; D: TRBD2; size: NA; CDR3: CASSLYRTSGAINEQFF; DNA: TGTGCCAGCAGCCTTTACAGGACTAGCGGCGCAATAAATGAGCAGTTCTTC
V: TRBV18; J: TRBJ1-1; D: TRBD1; size: NA; CDR3: CASSQGQENTEAFF; DNA: TGTGCCAGCTCACAAGGACAGGAGAACACTGAAGCTTTCTTT
V: TRBV12-3/TRBV12-4; J: TRBJ1-1; D: TRBD1; size: once; CDR3: CASSQGQGTEAFF; DNA: TGTGCCAGCAGTCAGGGACAGGGGACTGAAGCTTTCTTT
V: TRBV7-9; J: TRBJ1-5; D: NA; size: once; CDR3: CASSLGGRANQPQHF; DNA: TGTGCCAGCAGCCTGGGAGGGCGGGCCAATCAGCCCCAGCATTTT
V: TRBV10-3; J: TRBJ2-1; D: TRBD2; size: NA; CDR3: CAISTGLAGHYNEQFF; DNA: TGTGCCATCAGTACGGGACTAGCGGGCCACTACAATGAGCAGTTCTTC
V: TRBV6-5; J: TRBJ1-1; D: TRBD1; size: NA; CDR3: CASSYSQGVNTEAFF; DNA: TGTGCCAGCAGTTACTCTCAGGGGGTGAACACTGAAGCTTTCTTT
V: TRBV30; J: TRBJ1-6; D: TRBD1; size: NA; CDR3: CAWSVGQAAPFF; DNA: TGTGCCTGGAGTGTGGGACAGGCCGCCCCCTTCTTT
V: TRBV2; J: TRBJ2-3; D: TRBD2; size: NA; CDR3: CASRMTSGTNTQYF; DNA: TGTGCCAGCAGGATGACTAGCGGTACTAATACGCAGTATTTT
V: TRBV18; J: TRBJ2-2; D: NA; size: NA; CDR3: CASSPEGSNTGELFF; DNA: TGTGCCAGCTCACCAGAGGGTTCGAACACCGGGGAGCTGTTTTTT
V: TRBV6-5; J: TRBJ1-1; D: NA; size: NA; CDR3: CASRVTGIPEAFF; DNA: TGTGCCAGCAGAGTAACAGGGATTCCTGAAGCTTTCTTT
V: TRBV4-3; J: TRBJ1-2; D: NA; size: NA; CDR3: CASSQVLGTQGGYTF; DNA: TGCGCCAGCAGCCAAGTCCTCGGGACACAGGGTGGCTACACCTTC
V: TRBV7-9; J: TRBJ2-7; D: NA; size: NA; CDR3: CASSLVASEAYEQYF; DNA: TGTGCCAGCAGCTTAGTTGCTAGCGAGGCCTACGAGCAGTACTTC
V: TRBV19; J: TRBJ2-5; D: NA; size: NA; CDR3: CASSTTGTETQYF; DNA: TGTGCCAGTAGTACAACAGGAACGGAGACCCAGTACTTC
V: TRBV5-6; J: TRBJ2-1; D: NA; size: few; CDR3: CASSLAGINEQFF; DNA: TGTGCCAGCAGCTTAGCCGGGATAAATGAGCAGTTCTTC
V: TRBV28; J: TRBJ2-5; D: NA; size: NA; CDR3: CASSPGGRGRETQYF; DNA: TGTGCCAGCAGCCCCGGGGGGCGCGGCCGGGAGACCCAGTACTTC
V: TRBV6-1; J: TRBJ2-7; D: TRBD2; size: NA; CDR3: CASSDGTSGRAFYEQYF; DNA: TGTGCCAGCAGTGACGGGACTAGCGGGAGGGCCTTCTACGAGCAGTACTTC
V: TRBV25-1; J: TRBJ1-2; D: NA; size: NA; CDR3: CASSEPDRSYGYTF; DNA: TGTGCCAGCAGTGAACCGGACAGATCATATGGCTACACCTTC
V: TRBV6-4; J: TRBJ1-6; D: NA; size: NA; CDR3: CASSSGLLNSPLHF; DNA: TGTGCCAGCAGCTCGGGACTCTTAAATTCACCCCTCCACTTT
V: TRBV15; J: TRBJ2-7; D: TRBD1; size: NA; CDR3: CATSRDRGRYEQYF; DNA: TGTGCCACCAGCAGAGACAGGGGGCGTTACGAGCAGTACTTC
V: TRBV4-1; J: TRBJ2-6; D: NA; size: once; CDR3: CASSPQGDGANVLTF; DNA: TGCGCCAGCAGCCCACAGGGCGATGGGGCCAACGTCCTGACTTTC
V: TRBV5-4; J: TRBJ2-5; D: TRBD1; size: NA; CDR3: CASSTGQKETQYF; DNA: TGTGCCAGCAGCACGGGACAGAAAGAGACCCAGTACTTC